The TCR beta chain described here comes from a study of blood T cell repertoires in COVID-19. The V end was cut by 3 bases, the J end by 3 bases, with 13 bases between. The CDR3 totals 14 residues. Germline V lookup: CDR1 SGDLS, CDR2 YYNGEE. Some clones are missing from TCRdb's copy, which holds only in-frame ones; the method was immunoSEQ multiplex PCR. This table has roughly 300,000 clones, about 93% appearing once. The receptor was isolated from a young woman who had recovered from COVID-19. V gene TRBV9 combines with J gene TRBJ2-7; no definite D call. The specimen was PBMCs or T cells enriched from blood (not recorded which). CDR3 nucleotides: TGTGCCAGCAGCGCCGGCACAGAGAACTACGAGCAGTACTTC. Translated: CASSAGTENYEQYF.